This T cell receptor beta chain stems from a study of breast tumors, draining lymph nodes, adjacent tissues. The CDR3 length is 18 residues. The V gene's germline CDR1 is SGHKS and CDR2 YYEKEE (reference sequence). V trimming: 1 base; J trimming: 2 bases; junction bases outside the gene matches: 12. TCRdb redid the calling of the multiplex PCR reads with MiXCR, one entry per CDR3 protein. The sample shows around 250,000 distinct CDR3 sequences, less than 40% of them seen only once. The lymph nodes were axillary draining lymph nodes from breast cancer patients. This chain connects TRBV5-5 to TRBJ1-5; 7 nucleotides agree with TRBD1. The receptor comes from a female donor with breast cancer. Some clones in this sample may be carry-over from other donors' samples. The specimen sequenced was axillary lymph node tissue. CDR3 sequence reads: CASSLSGWAGGGNQPQHF. The CDR3 region has the DNA TGTGCCAGCAGCTTGTCCGGCTGGGCAGGGGGTGGCAATCAGCCCCAGCATTTT.